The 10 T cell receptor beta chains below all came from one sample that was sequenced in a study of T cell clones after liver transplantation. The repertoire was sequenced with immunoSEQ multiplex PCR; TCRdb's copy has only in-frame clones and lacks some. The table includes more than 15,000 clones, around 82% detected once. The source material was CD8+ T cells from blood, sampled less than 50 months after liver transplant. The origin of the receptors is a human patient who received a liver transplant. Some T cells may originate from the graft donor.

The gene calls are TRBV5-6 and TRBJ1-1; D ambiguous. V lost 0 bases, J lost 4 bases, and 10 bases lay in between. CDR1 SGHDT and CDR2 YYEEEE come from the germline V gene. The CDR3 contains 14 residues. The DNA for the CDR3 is TGTGCCAGCAGCTTGGAGCTCGTTAGCACTGAAGCTTTCTTT. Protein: CASSLELVSTEAFF.

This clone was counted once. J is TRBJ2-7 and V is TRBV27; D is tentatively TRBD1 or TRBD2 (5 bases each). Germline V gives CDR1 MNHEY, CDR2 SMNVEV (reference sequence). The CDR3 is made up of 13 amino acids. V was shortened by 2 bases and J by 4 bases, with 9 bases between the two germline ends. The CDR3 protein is CASSLGTFYEQYF. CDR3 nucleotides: TGTGCCAGCAGTTTAGGGACCTTTTACGAGCAGTACTTC.

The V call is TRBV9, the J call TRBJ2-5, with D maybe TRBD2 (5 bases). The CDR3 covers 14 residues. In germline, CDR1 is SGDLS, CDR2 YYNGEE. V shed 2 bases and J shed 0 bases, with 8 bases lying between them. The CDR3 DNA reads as TGTGCCAGCAGCGTCAGCGGATACCAAGAGACCCAGTACTTC. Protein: CASSVSGYQETQYF.

CDR3 coding DNA: TGTGCCATCAGTCCCGGGACTAGCGGGGGTAGTCCCTACAATGAGCAGTTCTTC. It is translated as CAISPGTSGGSPYNEQFF. The chain is built from TRBV10-3 and TRBJ2-1, with 14 bases that match TRBD2. Germline trimming cut 5 bases from V and 2 bases from J; bases unmatched to any gene: 8. CDR1 ENHRY and CDR2 SYGVKD come from the germline V gene. The CDR3 totals 18 residues.

CDR3 protein: CASSRGVGSGTEAFF. Here the CDR3 DNA reads TGCGCCAGCAGCCGTGGGGTGGGGTCGGGGACTGAAGCTTTCTTT. This sequence joins TRBV4-3 and TRBJ1-1; D uncertain. V shed 4 bases and J shed 5 bases, with 17 bases lying between them. The CDR3 is 15 amino acids. Germline CDR1 reads LGHNA; CDR2 reads YSLEER.

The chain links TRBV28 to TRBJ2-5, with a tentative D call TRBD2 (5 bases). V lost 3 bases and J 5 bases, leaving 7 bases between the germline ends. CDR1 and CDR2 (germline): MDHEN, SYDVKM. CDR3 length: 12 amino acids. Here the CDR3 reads CASSLGDETQYF. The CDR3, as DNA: TGTGCCAGCAGTTTGGGAGATGAGACCCAGTACTTC.

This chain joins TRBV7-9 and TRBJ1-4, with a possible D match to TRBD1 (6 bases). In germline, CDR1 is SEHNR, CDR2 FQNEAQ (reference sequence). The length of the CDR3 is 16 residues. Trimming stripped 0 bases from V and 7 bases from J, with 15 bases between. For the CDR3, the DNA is TGTGCCAGCAGCTTAGCATCACAGGGAAATTTTGAAAAACTGTTTTTT. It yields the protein CASSLASQGNFEKLFF.

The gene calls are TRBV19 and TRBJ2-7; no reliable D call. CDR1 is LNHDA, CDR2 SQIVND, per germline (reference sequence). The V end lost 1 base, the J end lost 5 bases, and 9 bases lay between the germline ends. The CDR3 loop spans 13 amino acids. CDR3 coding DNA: TGTGCCAGTAGTATAGGGCCACGCGACGAGCAGTACTTC. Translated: CASSIGPRDEQYF.

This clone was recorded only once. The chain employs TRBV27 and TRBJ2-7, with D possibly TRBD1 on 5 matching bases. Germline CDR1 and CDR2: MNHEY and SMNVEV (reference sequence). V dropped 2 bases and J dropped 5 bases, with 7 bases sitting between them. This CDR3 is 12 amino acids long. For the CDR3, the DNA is TGTGCCAGCAGTTTACAGGGCGACGAGCAGTACTTC. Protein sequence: CASSLQGDEQYF.

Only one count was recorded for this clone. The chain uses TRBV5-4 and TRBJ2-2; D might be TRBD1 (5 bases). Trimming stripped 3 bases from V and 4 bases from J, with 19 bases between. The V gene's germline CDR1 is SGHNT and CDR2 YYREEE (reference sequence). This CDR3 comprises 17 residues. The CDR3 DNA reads TGTGCCAGCAGCTCTCGAGACAGTCCTTTACCCACCGGGGAGCTGTTTTTT. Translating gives CASSSRDSPLPTGELFF.